What follows describes a single T cell receptor beta chain. Antigen unknown. Other DNA sequences of this sample code for an identical CDR3. CD8 cells regarded as naive lacked CD45RO, were positively chosen for CCR7, and omitted terminally differentiated effector memory CD45RA+ cells. Generated by immunoSEQ multiplex PCR, the TCRdb table keeps only in-frame clones and is missing some. The sample records about 1,900,000 clones, approximately 94% being singletons. This entry comes from a study of shared clonotypes between healthy human individuals. Study at large: Per donor, three plates held CD4 naive cells, three held CD4 memory, two held CD8 naive and one held CD8 memory.

Germline V gives CDR1 SGDLS, CDR2 YYNGEE. The ends were cut back, 0 bases at V and 2 bases at J, with 8 bases in the middle. The CDR3 length is 14 residues. Findings and limits, study-wide: Some naive CD4 clonotypes, around 4.9%, turned up in common across a few donors.

The chain is built from TRBV9 and TRBJ1-2, with D hard to call. The sequence was obtained from a man aged 18 to 30 in good health. Sequenced input: naive CD8+ T cells sorted from blood. This CDR3 reads CASSVGVGNYGYTF. As DNA, the CDR3 is TGTGCCAGCAGCGTAGGGGTGGGAAACTATGGCTACACCTTC.